This T cell receptor (beta chain) emerged from a study of T cell repertoires in cytomegalovirus infection. This CDR3 has 15 residues. The germline V gene encodes CDR1 MNHEY and CDR2 SVGAGI. V was pared by 5 bases and J by 3 bases, with 13 bases between. General study findings and limits: Ex vivo responses were dominated by HLA-C-restricted CMV-specific TCR beta clonotypes.

TCRdb redid the calling of the reads with MiXCR, one entry per CDR3 protein. The sample consists of approximately 730,000 distinct CDR3 sequences, about 28% of them appearing once. In its sample, this clonotype was seen a few times. Its antigen is not known. The receptor was isolated from a human donor in good health (CMV status not recorded). Some clones in this sample may be carry-over from other donors' samples. The rearrangement joins TRBV6-5 to TRBJ2-2; D may be TRBD1 (5 bases). The sample in question was cultured CD8+ T cells from PBMCs, obtained from culture after CMV antigen stimulation. The CDR3 sequence: CASSQSSGHTGELFF. CDR3 nucleotide sequence: TGTGCCAGCAGTCAATCCTCAGGGCACACCGGGGAGCTGTTTTTT.